Each of the 5 T cell receptor beta chains below was sequenced from the same sample in a study of T cells in tuberculosis. Time point noted: new active TB diagnosis, blood taken before or within 7 days of starting treatment. Assay: immunoSEQ multiplex PCR; the TCRdb copy retains only in-frame clones and omits some. The sample has 30,000 to 35,000 clones, 85% to 95% seen once. Sequencing was performed on PBMCs, taken at tuberculosis diagnosis. The receptors stem from an adult with tuberculosis.

This clone appeared once. The chain has TRBV5-1 and TRBJ2-7; 9 bases are shared with TRBD1. CDR1 is SGHRS, CDR2 YFSETQ, per germline. The CDR3 consists of 16 residues. The V gene end was trimmed by 3 bases and the J gene end by 5 bases; junction bases not matched to a gene: 12. CDR3 nucleotides: TGCGCCAGCAGCTCCCCGGAGGACAGGGGAGTAGACGAGCAGTACTTC. Residues: CASSSPEDRGVDEQYF.

This chain links TRBV4-3 with TRBJ1-1, with D possibly matching TRBD1 (6 bases). V was trimmed by 1 base and J by 4 bases, leaving 10 bases between them. From germline, CDR1 is LGHNA and CDR2 YSLEER. This CDR3 contains 14 residues. This chain's CDR3 is CASSQAQGFTEAFF. CDR3 nucleotides: TGCGCCAGCAGCCAAGCCCAGGGGTTCACTGAAGCTTTCTTT.

The chain joins TRBV18 to TRBJ2-3; TRBD2 aligns across 8 bases. The V segment lost 6 bases and the J segment 4 bases; nucleotides outside the gene matches: 9. Looked up from germline, CDR1 is KGHSH and CDR2 is LQKENI. The CDR3 is 15 residues long. CDR3 sequence reads: CASSPGGGLADTQYF. As DNA, the CDR3 is TGTGCCAGCTCCCCCGGGGGGGGGCTGGCAGATACGCAGTATTTT.

The chain carries TRBV18 and TRBJ2-7, with TRBD2 matching 7 bases. Trimming cost V 3 bases and J 3 bases; bases outside gene matches: 5. The CDR3 has 14 amino acids. The germline CDR1 and CDR2 sequences are KGHSH and LQKENI. CDR3 DNA sequence: TGTGCCAGCTCACCCGGGACTACGGGCTACGAGCAGTACGTC. Translation gives CASSPGTTGYEQYV.

The chain is built from TRBV5-4 and TRBJ2-5; D gene uncertain. V lost 5 bases and J 5 bases, leaving 13 bases between the germline ends. The germline CDR1 and CDR2 sequences are SGHNT and YYREEE (reference sequence). CDR3 length: 13 residues. For the CDR3, the DNA is TGTGCCAGCAGACCCACAATCCAGGAGACCCAGTACTTC. Translation gives CASRPTIQETQYF.